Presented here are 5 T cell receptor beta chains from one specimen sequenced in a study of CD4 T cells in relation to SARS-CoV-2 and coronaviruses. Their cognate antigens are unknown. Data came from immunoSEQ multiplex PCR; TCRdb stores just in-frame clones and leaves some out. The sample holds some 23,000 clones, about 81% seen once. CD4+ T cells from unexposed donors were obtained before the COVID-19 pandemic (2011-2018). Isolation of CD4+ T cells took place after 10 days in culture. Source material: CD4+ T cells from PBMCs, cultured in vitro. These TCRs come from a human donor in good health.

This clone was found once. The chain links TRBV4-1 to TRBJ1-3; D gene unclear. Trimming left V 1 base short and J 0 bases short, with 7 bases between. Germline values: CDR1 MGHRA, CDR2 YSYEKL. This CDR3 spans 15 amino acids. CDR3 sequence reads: CASSQGLLSGNTIYF. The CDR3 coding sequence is TGCGCCAGCAGCCAAGGTCTTCTCTCTGGAAACACCATATATTTT.

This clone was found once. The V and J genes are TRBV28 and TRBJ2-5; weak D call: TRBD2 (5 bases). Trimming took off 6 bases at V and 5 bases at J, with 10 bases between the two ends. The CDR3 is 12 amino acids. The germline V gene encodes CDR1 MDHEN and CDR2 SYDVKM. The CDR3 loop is CASRARRETQYF. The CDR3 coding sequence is TGTGCCAGCAGAGCCCGGAGGGAGACCCAGTACTTC. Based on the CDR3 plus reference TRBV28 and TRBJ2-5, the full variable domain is DVKVTQSSRYLVKRTGEKVFLECVQDMDHENMFWYRQDPGLGLRLIYFSYDVKMKEKGDIPEGYSVSREKKERFSLILESASTNQTSMYLCASRARRETQYFGPGTRLLVL.

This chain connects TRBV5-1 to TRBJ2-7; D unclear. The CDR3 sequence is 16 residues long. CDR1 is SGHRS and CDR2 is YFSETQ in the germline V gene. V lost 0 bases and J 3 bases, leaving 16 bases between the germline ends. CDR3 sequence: CASSLAGGSSYYEQYF. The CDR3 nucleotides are TGCGCCAGCAGCTTGGCCGGTGGCAGTTCCTACTACGAGCAGTACTTC.

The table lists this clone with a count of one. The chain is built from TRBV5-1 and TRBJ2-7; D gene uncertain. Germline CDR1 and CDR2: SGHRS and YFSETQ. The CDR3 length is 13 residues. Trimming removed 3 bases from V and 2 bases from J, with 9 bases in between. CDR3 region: CASSYTTPYEQYF. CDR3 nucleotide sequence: TGCGCCAGCAGCTATACCACACCCTACGAGCAGTACTTC.

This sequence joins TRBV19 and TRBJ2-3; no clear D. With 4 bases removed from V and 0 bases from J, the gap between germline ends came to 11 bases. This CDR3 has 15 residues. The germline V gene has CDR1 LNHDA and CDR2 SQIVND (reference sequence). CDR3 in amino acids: CASSNARQSTDTQYF. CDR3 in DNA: TGTGCCAGTAGTAATGCGAGACAAAGCACAGATACGCAGTATTTT.